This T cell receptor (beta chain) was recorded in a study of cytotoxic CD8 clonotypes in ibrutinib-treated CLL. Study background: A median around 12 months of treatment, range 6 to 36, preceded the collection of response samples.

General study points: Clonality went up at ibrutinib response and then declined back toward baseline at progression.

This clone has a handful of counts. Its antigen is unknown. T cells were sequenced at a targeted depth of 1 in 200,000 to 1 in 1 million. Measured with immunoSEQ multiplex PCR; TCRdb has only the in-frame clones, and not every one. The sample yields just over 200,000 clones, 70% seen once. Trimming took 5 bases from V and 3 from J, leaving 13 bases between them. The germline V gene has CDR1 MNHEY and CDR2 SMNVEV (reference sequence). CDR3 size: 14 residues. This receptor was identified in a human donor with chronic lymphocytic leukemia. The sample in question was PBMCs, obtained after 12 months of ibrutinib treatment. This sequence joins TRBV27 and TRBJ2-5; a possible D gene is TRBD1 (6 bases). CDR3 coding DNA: TGTGCCAGCAGTCCCCAGGGGAGAGAAGAGACCCAGTACTTC. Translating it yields CASSPQGREETQYF.